A selection of T cell receptor beta chains follows, all from one sample in a study of blood T cell repertoires in COVID-19. Here immunoSEQ multiplex PCR was the method, and the copy in TCRdb shows in-frame clones only, minus some. Of approximately 150,000 clones in the sample, roughly four fifths were seen once. Sample: PBMCs or T cells enriched from blood (not recorded which). The receptors here all came from a middle-aged man with acute COVID-19. The CDR3 runs from the conserved cysteine through the conserved F or W. The D gene is left open where the match is weak. Not all rows give a size; the values are once, few, many and, for expanded clones, a class.

len | j_gene | abundance | d_gene | v_gene | CDR3nt | CDR3aa
16 | TRBJ2-2 | . | . | TRBV5-1 | TGCGCCAGCAGCTTGCGTTCCCAGGTGAACACCGGGGAGCTGTTTTTT | CASSLRSQVNTGELFF
15 | TRBJ2-3 | once | . | TRBV9 | TGTGCCAGCAGCGTAGAAAGGACTCCGACAGATACGCAGTATTTT | CASSVERTPTDTQYF
17 | TRBJ2-1 | once | TRBD2 | TRBV19 | TGTGCCAGTAGTCCCCCCCCACTAGCGGGGGGGCCCAATGAGCAGTTCTTC | CASSPPPLAGGPNEQFF
14 | TRBJ1-1 | . | . | TRBV6-5 | TGTGCCAGCAGTTACTCGAACCAAGGCAGGGAAGCTTTCTTT | CASSYSNQGREAFF
17 | TRBJ2-1 | . | TRBD2 | TRBV5-1 | TGCGCCAGCAGCTTGTTCTGGCCCAGCGGGGGACCACCCGCACAGTTCTTC | CASSLFWPSGGPPAQFF
14 | TRBJ2-7 | . | TRBD2 | TRBV28 | TGTGCCAGCAGTGCTGGGGGAGGGCCGGGAGAGCAGTACTTC | CASSAGGGPGEQYF
16 | TRBJ2-2 | . | TRBD2 | TRBV19 | TGTGCCAGTAGTGTCCTAGCGGGGGGGTACACCGGGGAGCTGTTTTTT | CASSVLAGGYTGELFF
12 | TRBJ2-7 | . | . | TRBV29-1 | TGCAGCGTTGGTTCAGATTCCTACGAGCAGTACTTC | CSVGSDSYEQYF
21 | TRBJ2-1 | . | TRBD2 | TRBV5-1 | TGCGCCAGCAGCCCCGAGGGGTCTAGCGGGAGGCCCGGTTTGTCCTACAATGAGCAGTTCTTC | CASSPEGSSGRPGLSYNEQFF
15 | TRBJ2-2 | . | TRBD2 | TRBV3-1/TRBV3-2 | TGTGCCAGCAACCATGCGGGAGGAGATACCGGGGAGCTGTTTTTT | CASNHAGGDTGELFF
18 | TRBJ2-3 | . | TRBD2 | TRBV28 | TGTGCCAGCAGTTCCCTTCGGACTAGCGGACCAAGCACAGATACGCAGTATTTT | CASSSLRTSGPSTDTQYF
13 | TRBJ1-4 | . | . | TRBV6-5 | TGTGCCAGCACAAGTTCCGGGGATGAAAAACTGTTTTTT | CASTSSGDEKLFF
15 | TRBJ1-5 | once | . | TRBV7-8 | TGTGCCAGCAGCGGATCGGACGGGAACAATCAGCCCCAGCATTTT | CASSGSDGNNQPQHF
16 | TRBJ2-7 | . | TRBD2 | TRBV9 | TGTGCCAGCAGCCCCCAACCGGGACTAGAAAGTGGACGGCAGTACTTC | CASSPQPGLESGRQYF
16 | TRBJ2-1 | . | TRBD1 | TRBV13 | TGTGCCAGCAGCCTAACCTTGGGACAGGGAGTAAATGAGCAGTTCTTC | CASSLTLGQGVNEQFF
13 | TRBJ2-7 | . | TRBD1 | TRBV6-5 | TGTGCCAGCATTCTCACAGGGGCCGGGGAGCAGTACTTC | CASILTGAGEQYF
18 | TRBJ2-7 | once | TRBD1 | TRBV19 | TGTGCCAGTAGTCCCCGGGACAGGGTTTTCACTTCGCCCCTCGAGCAGTACTTC | CASSPRDRVFTSPLEQYF
15 | TRBJ2-1 | . | . | TRBV20-1 | TGCAGTGCTAGTAGGGCGGAGGGACCGTACAATGAGCAGTTCTTC | CSASRAEGPYNEQFF
14 | TRBJ1-2 | once | TRBD1 | TRBV5-1 | TGCGCCAGCAGCTTGGTGGCAGGGGGCGGCGGCTACACCTTC | CASSLVAGGGGYTF
11 | TRBJ1-2 | . | . | TRBV10-3 | TGTGCCATATCAAGCGGGAATGGCTACACCTTC | CAISSGNGYTF
16 | TRBJ1-6 | . | . | TRBV6-6 | TGTGCCAGCAGTTACGGGGTCGGGAAATATAATTCACCCCTCCACTTT | CASSYGVGKYNSPLHF
15 | TRBJ1-2 | . | TRBD1 | TRBV5-5 | TGTGCCAGCAGCTTTGGGGGCCAGGGGGCCTGGGGCTACACCTTC | CASSFGGQGAWGYTF
13 | TRBJ1-1 | . | . | TRBV4-2 | TGTGCCAGCAGCCAAGTACTCAGGGGTGAAGCTTTCTTT | CASSQVLRGEAFF
14 | TRBJ1-1 | few | TRBD1 | TRBV10-1 | TGCGCCAGCAGTGGGAAATCAGGGGGCACTGAAGCTTTCTTT | CASSGKSGGTEAFF
12 | TRBJ1-2 | . | . | TRBV6-5 | TGTGCCAGCAGTTACGCAGGGTTTGGCTACACCTTC | CASSYAGFGYTF
17 | TRBJ2-5 | . | TRBD2 | TRBV7-9 | TGTGCCAGCAGCTTAGCCGCGGCGACTAGCGCTAAAGAGACCCAGTACTTC | CASSLAAATSAKETQYF
16 | TRBJ1-4 | . | . | TRBV3-1/TRBV3-2 | TGTGCCAGCAGCCCTCGGGCGGGGGCAACTAATGAAAAACTGTTTTTT | CASSPRAGATNEKLFF
13 | TRBJ2-5 | . | . | TRBV7-3 | TGTGCCAGCAGCTCTCGGGGTCAAGAGACCCAGTACTTC | CASSSRGQETQYF
15 | TRBJ2-1 | . | . | TRBV3-1/TRBV3-2 | TGTGCCAGCAGCCATAGCCAGGGGCTTTACAATGAGCAGTTCTTC | CASSHSQGLYNEQFF
15 | TRBJ2-6 | . | TRBD2 | TRBV19 | TGTGCCAGTAGTGGACTAGCTGCTGGGGCCAACGTCCTGACTTTC | CASSGLAAGANVLTF
16 | TRBJ2-3 | . | TRBD2 | TRBV6-6 | TGTGCCAGCAGTTCCCAGACTAGCGGGGGGTTAGATACGCAGTATTTT | CASSSQTSGGLDTQYF
18 | TRBJ2-2 | . | . | TRBV15 | TGTGCCACCAGCAGAGACTCCCCGGGACTCACGAACACCGGGGAGCTGTTTTTT | CATSRDSPGLTNTGELFF
15 | TRBJ1-3 | . | . | TRBV9 | TGTGCCAGCAGCGTAGACGGGAGCTCTGGAAACACCATATATTTT | CASSVDGSSGNTIYF
16 | TRBJ2-2 | . | TRBD1 | TRBV4-2 | TGTGCCAGCAGCCAAGAGACAGGGACGGTCACCGGGGAGCTGTTTTTT | CASSQETGTVTGELFF
15 | TRBJ1-2 | . | . | TRBV7-8 | TGTGCCAGCAGCTTAGACGGGGGGGAGGCCTATGGCTACACCTTC | CASSLDGGEAYGYTF